Listed below are T cell receptor beta chains from one sample, sequenced in a study of blood T cell repertoires in COVID-19. The assay was immunoSEQ multiplex PCR, and TCRdb's table has in-frame clones only and misses some. The sample contains 150,000 to 200,000 clones, more than 70% of which appear only once. The sample taken for sequencing was peripheral blood. The receptors derive from a man aged 35-49 years with active or convalescent COVID-19. Each CDR3 is given with its conserved first and last residue. A D gene is named only where the DNA matches it firmly. Some rows have no size entry. The others give once, few or many, or a class for an expanded clone.

DNA	CDR3	J	D	V	size
TGTGCCAGTAGTATGACTAGCGGGGTGAACACCGGGGAGCTGTTTTTT	CASSMTSGVNTGELFF	TRBJ2-2	TRBD2	TRBV19	NA
TGTGCCAGCAGTTTTGGGAGGGGGTATGGCTACACCTTC	CASSFGRGYGYTF	TRBJ1-2	NA	TRBV27	NA
TGTGCCAGTAGTATAGACGGGGTTGTAGGTCAGCCCCAGCATTTT	CASSIDGVVGQPQHF	TRBJ1-5	NA	TRBV19	once
TGTGCCACCTCCGGGGGGGACACTGAAGCTTTCTTT	CATSGGDTEAFF	TRBJ1-1	NA	TRBV10-3	NA
TGTGCCAGCAGTCTTAGACAGGGGCGGCACGAGCAGTACTTC	CASSLRQGRHEQYF	TRBJ2-7	TRBD1	TRBV6-2/TRBV6-3	NA
TGTGCCAGCAGCGCCCAGACAGGGGAAGAGACCCAGTACTTC	CASSAQTGEETQYF	TRBJ2-5	TRBD1	TRBV9	NA
TGTGCCACCAGCAGAGATCGGGGACAGAGCGATGGCTACACCTTC	CATSRDRGQSDGYTF	TRBJ1-2	TRBD1	TRBV15	NA
TGTGCCAGCAGCCAACCTGGCTACCCGGGACAACCGAATCAGCCCCAGCATTTT	CASSQPGYPGQPNQPQHF	TRBJ1-5	NA	TRBV14	NA
TGTGCCACCAGCACGGGAGGGACAGTCAATCAGCCCCAGCATTTT	CATSTGGTVNQPQHF	TRBJ1-5	TRBD1	TRBV15	NA
TGTGCCAGCGAATCGAGTAGGCGGGGGGGCGAGAATGAGCAGTTCTTC	CASESSRRGGENEQFF	TRBJ2-1	TRBD2	TRBV7-9	NA
TGTGCCAGCAGCCAAACAGCCAGGGGAGAAGCTTTCTTT	CASSQTARGEAFF	TRBJ1-1	NA	TRBV14	NA
TGCAGTGCTAGACCCAGATACGAGCAGTACTTC	CSARPRYEQYF	TRBJ2-7	NA	TRBV20-1	NA
TGTGCCAGCAGCTTAGCGTTAGGGGGAGCTGGAAACACCATATATTTT	CASSLALGGAGNTIYF	TRBJ1-3	NA	TRBV7-2	NA
TGTGCCAGCAGCTTAGGACAGAACTATGGCTACACCTTC	CASSLGQNYGYTF	TRBJ1-2	NA	TRBV7-3	NA
TGTGCCTGGAGTGAAGGGGCAGGGGGCAACAAAGCTTTCTTT	CAWSEGAGGNKAFF	TRBJ1-1	TRBD1	TRBV30	NA
TGTGCCAGCAGTCCAGGGATCAACGATGAGCAGTTCTTC	CASSPGINDEQFF	TRBJ2-1	NA	TRBV6-4	NA
TGCGCCAGCAGCTTAGGGGAGGGCAACTATGGCTACACCTTC	CASSLGEGNYGYTF	TRBJ1-2	NA	TRBV5-1	NA
TGCAGCGCCGCCGGGACACTTTACACTGAAGCTTTCTTT	CSAAGTLYTEAFF	TRBJ1-1	NA	TRBV29-1	NA
TGTGCCAGCAGCCGACAGGGGTGGTCCGGGGAGCTGTTTTTT	CASSRQGWSGELFF	TRBJ2-2	TRBD1	TRBV14	NA
TGCGCCATTCAAACAGGTAGGGCCCGAGTTGAGACCCAGTACTTC	CAIQTGRARVETQYF	TRBJ2-5	NA	TRBV4-3	NA
TGTGCCAGCAGTGGGACACCCTCACTGGGAGTGCTACACACCTTC	CASSGTPSLGVLHTF	TRBJ1-2	NA	TRBV6-2/TRBV6-3	NA
TGCGCCAGCAGCCAAGATGTCAAATCCTATGGCTACACCTTC	CASSQDVKSYGYTF	TRBJ1-2	NA	TRBV4-1	NA
TGCAGCGCTGGGACTAGCGGCCCCTACGAGCAGTACTTC	CSAGTSGPYEQYF	TRBJ2-7	TRBD2	TRBV29-1	NA
TGTGCCAGTAGTATAGGGGGACAGGGCGGCGTTTGGGCCCAGCATTTT	CASSIGGQGGVWAQHF	TRBJ1-5	TRBD1	TRBV19	once
TGCGCCAGCAGCCAAGACGTGACAGGGGCCTCACCTAATGAAAAACTGTTTTTT	CASSQDVTGASPNEKLFF	TRBJ1-4	TRBD1	TRBV4-1	NA
TGTGCCCCATCAACAGGGAAGAGGAGCACCGGGGAGCTGTTTTTT	CAPSTGKRSTGELFF	TRBJ2-2	NA	TRBV30	once
TGCGCCAGCAGCTTGGGACACTCAACTAATGAAAAACTGTTTTTT	CASSLGHSTNEKLFF	TRBJ1-4	NA	TRBV5-1	once
TGTGCCATCGGGAGATCTAGCTTCAGCACAGATACGCAGTATTTT	CAIGRSSFSTDTQYF	TRBJ2-3	NA	TRBV10-3	NA
TGTGCCAGTAGCGGAGGCACTGAAGCTTTCTTT	CASSGGTEAFF	TRBJ1-1	NA	TRBV19	NA
TGTGCCAGCAGTGCGCACCGCACTAATGAAAAACTGTTTTTT	CASSAHRTNEKLFF	TRBJ1-4	NA	TRBV6-6	NA
TGTGCCAGCAGCGTATCGACTAGCGGGCTTAACACCGGGGAGCTGTTTTTT	CASSVSTSGLNTGELFF	TRBJ2-2	TRBD2	TRBV7-8	NA
TGTGCCAGCGCCAGGGGGCAGGCGGAAAAACTGTTTTTT	CASARGQAEKLFF	TRBJ1-4	TRBD1	TRBV7-8	NA
TGTGCCAGCAGTGAAATGGGGGGCTCTGGAAACACCATATATTTT	CASSEMGGSGNTIYF	TRBJ1-3	NA	TRBV6-1	NA
TGTGCCAGCTCACAGGGGGCCGACTATGGCTACACCTTC	CASSQGADYGYTF	TRBJ1-2	TRBD1	TRBV18	NA
TGTGCCACCAGCAGTTCCCGACAGTCCCTTATGTATAATGAAAAACTGTTTTTT	CATSSSRQSLMYNEKLFF	TRBJ1-4	NA	TRBV15	NA
TGTGCCAGCAGCCAAGAAAGGCAGGGCGGGCAGTACTTC	CASSQERQGGQYF	TRBJ2-7	NA	TRBV14	NA
TGTGCCAGCAGCTTCTACTCTCAGGGGAACACTGAAGCTTTCTTT	CASSFYSQGNTEAFF	TRBJ1-1	NA	TRBV5-6	NA
TGTGCCAGCAGCTCTGCGGGGCCCCCCCGACCCTATGGCTACACCTTC	CASSSAGPPRPYGYTF	TRBJ1-2	NA	TRBV7-2	once
TGTGCCTGGAGTGTTTTTGGGGGGGCTGGCTACACCTTC	CAWSVFGGAGYTF	TRBJ1-2	NA	TRBV30	NA
TGTGCCAGCAGCTTAAGGCCTAGCGGGGGGGCCAACCCCAATGAGCAGTTCTTC	CASSLRPSGGANPNEQFF	TRBJ2-1	TRBD2	TRBV7-3	NA
TGTGCCAGTAGTATAAGGAGTAGCGGGGGATTTGATGAGCAGTTCTTC	CASSIRSSGGFDEQFF	TRBJ2-1	TRBD2	TRBV19	once
TGCAGCGTTGAGAAGACAGGGGATTACACTGAAGCTTTCTTT	CSVEKTGDYTEAFF	TRBJ1-1	TRBD1	TRBV29-1	NA
TGTGCCAGCAGTTCCCGGGGGACAGCTGGCTACACCTTC	CASSSRGTAGYTF	TRBJ1-2	TRBD1	TRBV27	NA
TGTGCCAGCAGCCAAAGACAGCTCTCTGGCTACACCTTC	CASSQRQLSGYTF	TRBJ1-2	NA	TRBV14	NA
TGTGCCAGCAGCCCCGGAGGGGGCGTACGCACAGATACGCAGTATTTT	CASSPGGGVRTDTQYF	TRBJ2-3	NA	TRBV7-2	NA
TGTGCCAGCACGAAGGAAGCCGGGTCCTATGGCTACACCTTC	CASTKEAGSYGYTF	TRBJ1-2	NA	TRBV6-4	NA
TGTGCCAGCAGCGGGACAGGCTCAGACTCGTCTGAAGCTTTCTTT	CASSGTGSDSSEAFF	TRBJ1-1	TRBD1	TRBV5-4	NA
TGCGCCAGCAGCCAAGCGGCGGTGGGGCGTCCAGAGACCCAGTACTTC	CASSQAAVGRPETQYF	TRBJ2-5	NA	TRBV4-1	NA
TGCAGCGTTCAACGACTAGACGACTGGTATTTT	CSVQRLDDWYF	TRBJ2-3	NA	TRBV29-1	NA
TGTGCCGCCGGACAGTCGATTAGCTCTGGAAACACCATATATTTT	CAAGQSISSGNTIYF	TRBJ1-3	NA	TRBV30	NA
TGTGCCACCGGAAGTAGGGGTACTTCCTATGGCTACACCTTC	CATGSRGTSYGYTF	TRBJ1-2	NA	TRBV2	NA
TGTGCCAGCAGTGAGACAGGGGGAGGAGGCGAGCAGTACTTC	CASSETGGGGEQYF	TRBJ2-7	TRBD1	TRBV6-1	NA
TGCGCCAGCAGCCCGCAGACCGGGACAGGGGGCGCGGAGGGCTACACCTTC	CASSPQTGTGGAEGYTF	TRBJ1-2	TRBD1	TRBV5-1	NA
TGTGCCAGCAGTCGAGGAGGGGATACTGAAGCTTTCTTT	CASSRGGDTEAFF	TRBJ1-1	NA	TRBV6-5	once
TGTGCCAGCAGCCGGGGAATAGGAGATACGCAGTATTTT	CASSRGIGDTQYF	TRBJ2-3	NA	TRBV5-6	NA
TGTGCCAGCAGCCCCGTAGGGGTAGATCAGCCCCAGCATTTT	CASSPVGVDQPQHF	TRBJ1-5	NA	TRBV28	NA
TGTGCCAGCAGCGCTTCCCCAGCGGTGAGCACAGATACGCAGTATTTT	CASSASPAVSTDTQYF	TRBJ2-3	NA	TRBV9	NA
TGTGCCAGCAGCGTTTCGGCTGGAAACACCATATATTTT	CASSVSAGNTIYF	TRBJ1-3	NA	TRBV9	NA
TGTGCCAGCAGTTACGGACAGGGGGCTAACACCGGGGAGCTGTTTTTT	CASSYGQGANTGELFF	TRBJ2-2	TRBD1	TRBV6-2/TRBV6-3	NA
TGTGCCAGCAGTGCAGAAGCGGGGGGCGGAGAGAAGGATACGCAGTATTTT	CASSAEAGGGEKDTQYF	TRBJ2-3	TRBD2	TRBV6-4	few